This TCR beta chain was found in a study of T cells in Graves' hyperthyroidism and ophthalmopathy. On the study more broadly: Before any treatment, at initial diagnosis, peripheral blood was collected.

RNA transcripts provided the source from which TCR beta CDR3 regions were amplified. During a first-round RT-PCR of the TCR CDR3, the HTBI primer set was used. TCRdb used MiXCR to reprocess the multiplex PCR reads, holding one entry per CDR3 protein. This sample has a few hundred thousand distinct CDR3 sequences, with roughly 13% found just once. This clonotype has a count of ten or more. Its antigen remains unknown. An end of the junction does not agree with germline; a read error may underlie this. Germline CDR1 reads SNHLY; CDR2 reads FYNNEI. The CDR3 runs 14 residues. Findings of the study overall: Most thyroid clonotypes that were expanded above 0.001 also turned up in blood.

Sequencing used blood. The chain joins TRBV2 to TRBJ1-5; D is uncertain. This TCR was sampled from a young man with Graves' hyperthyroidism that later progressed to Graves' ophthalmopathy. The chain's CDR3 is CASNERSSNQPQHF. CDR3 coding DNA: TGTGCCAGCAATGAACGGTCTAGCAATCAGCCCCAGCATTTT.